The clone carrying this T cell receptor (beta chain) was counted once. What it binds is not known. PCR involved 60 Vbeta and 13 Jbeta primers. Profiled with immunoSEQ multiplex PCR; TCRdb holds only in-frame clones, not every one. The sample has 68,000 or so clones, roughly four fifths seen once; the top ten hold 6.5%. The data are from a study of cytomegalovirus exposure and HLA in healthy donors. Study observations and caveats: As a later analysis revealed, most CMV-associated TCR beta chains appeared HLA-restricted. A later examination showed that TCR association rates differed by HLA locus, with DRB1 most and HLA-C fewest.

The germline V gene encodes CDR1 SGHRS and CDR2 YFSETQ. The CDR3 is 15 amino acids. V dropped 3 bases and J dropped 5; count of bases not matched to a gene: 8. The TCR was taken from a human donor in good health. V and J are TRBV5-1 and TRBJ2-3; 8 bases agree with TRBD1. The sequencing input was PBMCs. The CDR3 spells CASSSRGQGEDTQYF. The CDR3 bases are TGCGCCAGCAGCTCGAGAGGACAGGGTGAAGATACGCAGTATTTT.